The TCR beta chain described here comes from a study of blood T cell repertoires in COVID-19. Overall study context: Two negative PCRs, clearance, or symptom resolution had been documented for recovered Cohort 3 donors.

Germline loops: CDR1 SGHRS, CDR2 YFSETQ. The CDR3 contains 15 residues. V was shortened by 4 bases and J by 6 bases, with 14 bases between the two germline ends. Data came from immunoSEQ multiplex PCR; TCRdb stores just in-frame clones and leaves some out. The table shows 200,000 to 250,000 clones, with roughly nine tenths occurring only once. Enrolled through a virtual design, the participants were between about 18 and 100 years of age and came from fewer than 30 US areas. This TCR was sampled from a woman between 45 and 60 years old in a cohort exposed to, infected with or recovered from COVID-19 (not recorded which). The chain is built from TRBV5-1 and TRBJ1-6, with D perhaps matching TRBD1 (5 bases). Sequencing was carried out using PBMCs or T cells enriched from blood (not recorded which). CDR3 coding DNA: TGCGCCAGCAGCACCCAGGGTCGAGGTAATTCACCCCTCCACTTT. Translating gives CASSTQGRGNSPLHF. The whole variable domain, remainder taken from reference TRBV5-1 and TRBJ1-6, is KAGVTQTPRYLIKTRGQQVTLSCSPISGHRSVSWYQQTPGQGLQFLFEYFSETQRNKGNFPGRFSGRQFSNSRSEMNVSTLELGDSALYLCASSTQGRGNSPLHFGNGTRLTVT.